This T cell receptor (beta chain) came from a study of PD-1 blockade in classical Hodgkin lymphoma. Study-level results: Newly diagnosed patients were said to have less baseline TCR diversity than healthy donors did. Possible causes of repertoire differences, disease activity or prior therapy, remain undefined.

CDR3 size: 13 residues. Per germline, CDR1 SGHRS and CDR2 YFSETQ. Trimming removed 5 bases from V and 1 base from J, with 9 bases in between. Time point of the sample: newly diagnosed, previously untreated cHL patient sample. The authors compared against newly diagnosed, untreated classical Hodgkin lymphoma PBMCs. Assay used: immunoSEQ multiplex PCR; TCRdb lists only in-frame clones, some missing. The sample includes 15,000 to 20,000 clones, about 85% of them seen just once. Comments on this clone: The antigen is undetermined.

J is TRBJ1-1 and V is TRBV5-1, with D unclear. The sequence was collected from a human donor with classical Hodgkin lymphoma. Source material: peripheral blood mononuclear cells (PBMCs). The CDR3 reads CASRDPGNTEAFF. The CDR3 DNA reads TGCGCCAGCAGAGATCCAGGGAACACTGAAGCTTTCTTT.